This TCR beta chain was profiled in a study of T cell clonality in common variable immunodeficiency. Notes on the study in general: Common variable immunodeficiency TCR beta sequences reportedly had fewer deletions and N-nucleotide insertions. Compared with healthy controls, CVID subjects showed increased TCRbeta clonality, mostly in about a third. What drives increased CVID clonality needs T cell subpopulation sequencing.

Here immunoSEQ multiplex PCR was the method, and the copy in TCRdb shows in-frame clones only, minus some. The table lists more than 6,500 clones. The CVID group had roughly 15 females and some 31 males, mean age 40. Each donor provided about 5 to 9 ml of heparinized whole blood. This CDR3 contains 14 residues. The germline CDR1 and CDR2 sequences are KGHSH and LQKENI. Trimming cost V 3 bases and J 3 bases, with 11 bases left between them. A remark on this clone: Its matching antigen is unknown. The read halts 3 residues ahead of the CDR3 end, with the missing end drawn from the germline J gene.

The sequenced sample was peripheral blood mononuclear cells. The rearrangement links TRBV18 to TRBJ1-1; D is perhaps TRBD1 (6 bases). This sequence was found in a human donor with common variable immunodeficiency. The CDR3 DNA, read in part, is TGTGCCAGCTCACCCCGACAGGACTACACTGAA. Its protein product is CASSPRQDYTE. The CDR3 in full is CASSPRQDYTEAFF.